This entry features one T cell receptor (beta chain) sequence. Its antigen is currently unknown. These data are taken from a study of cytomegalovirus exposure and HLA in healthy donors. Study observations and caveats: With high specificity and sensitivity, the classifier reportedly diagnosed cytomegalovirus status. An analysis was carried out at a later point. It showed that HLA-associated TCR beta chains were more clonally expanded than equally common non-associated chains.

Trimming took off 11 bases at V and 4 bases at J, with 17 bases between the two ends. This CDR3 comprises 13 residues. CDR1 is LNHDA and CDR2 is SQIVND in the germline V gene (reference sequence). The primer mix had 60 Vbeta and 13 Jbeta primers. Generated by immunoSEQ multiplex PCR, the TCRdb table keeps only in-frame clones and is missing some. The repertoire holds roughly 100,000 clones, with around 72% as singletons. The sequence was collected from a middle-aged man in good health and CMV-seronegative. This chain joins TRBV19 and TRBJ1-1; no definite D call. Sequencing used PBMCs. This CDR3 is CACSSLKLTEAFF. In nucleotides, the CDR3 is TGTGCCTGCTCCTCCTTGAAGCTCACTGAAGCTTTCTTT.